This TCR beta chain comes out of a study of blood T cell repertoires in COVID-19. Study-level background: The cDNA or gDNA used as material had been derived from T cells, B-cell-depleted T cells, or PBMCs.

This CDR3 is 15 amino acids long. The V gene's germline CDR1 is LGHDT and CDR2 YNNKEL (reference sequence). V was pared by 1 base and J by 8 bases, with 5 bases of the junction left unmatched. The data were produced by immunoSEQ multiplex PCR, yet TCRdb's version contains in-frame clones alone and is incomplete. This table holds roughly 150,000 clones, about four fifths found once. This TCR was recovered from a woman at least 80 years old with acute or convalescent COVID-19. Sequences were obtained from peripheral blood. The chain carries TRBV3-1 (or the pseudogene TRBV3-2) and TRBJ2-1; 10 bases fit TRBD1. In DNA form, the CDR3 reads TGTGCCAGCAGCCAAGCTCCCGGGACAGGGGATGAGCAGTTCTTC. Translation gives CASSQAPGTGDEQFF.